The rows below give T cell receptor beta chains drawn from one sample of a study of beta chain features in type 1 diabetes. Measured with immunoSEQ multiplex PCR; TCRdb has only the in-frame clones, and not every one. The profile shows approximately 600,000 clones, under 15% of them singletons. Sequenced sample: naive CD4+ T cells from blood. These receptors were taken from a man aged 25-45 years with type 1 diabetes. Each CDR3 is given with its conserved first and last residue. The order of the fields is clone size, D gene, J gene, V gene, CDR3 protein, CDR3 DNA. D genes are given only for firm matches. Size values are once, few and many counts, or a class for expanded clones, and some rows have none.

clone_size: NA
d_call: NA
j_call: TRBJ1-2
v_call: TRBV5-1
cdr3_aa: CASSDTGSYGYTF
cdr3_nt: TGCGCCAGCAGCGATACAGGGAGCTATGGCTACACCTTC

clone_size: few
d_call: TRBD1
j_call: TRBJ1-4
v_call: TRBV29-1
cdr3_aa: CSAGGTERREKLFF
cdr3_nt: TGCAGCGCCGGAGGGACAGAAAGAAGGGAAAAACTGTTTTTT

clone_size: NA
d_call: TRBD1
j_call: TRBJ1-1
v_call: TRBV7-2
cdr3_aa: CASSFTGGRTEAFF
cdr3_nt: TGTGCCAGCAGCTTTACAGGGGGACGTACTGAAGCTTTCTTT

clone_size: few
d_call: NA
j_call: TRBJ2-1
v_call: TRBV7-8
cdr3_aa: CASSLEREDSYNEQFF
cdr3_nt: TGTGCCAGCAGCTTAGAGAGGGAGGACTCCTACAATGAGCAGTTCTTC

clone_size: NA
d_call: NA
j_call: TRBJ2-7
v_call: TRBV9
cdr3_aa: CASSVADRPYEQYF
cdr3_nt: TGTGCCAGCAGCGTAGCAGACAGACCCTACGAGCAGTACTTC

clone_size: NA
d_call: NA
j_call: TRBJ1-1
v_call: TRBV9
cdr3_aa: CASCLDLNTEAFF
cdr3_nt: TGTGCCAGTTGCTTAGACCTGAACACTGAAGCTTTCTTT

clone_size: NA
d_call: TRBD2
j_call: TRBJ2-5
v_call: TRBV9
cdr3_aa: CASSFGGARETQYF
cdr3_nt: TGTGCCAGCAGCTTCGGGGGGGCACGAGAGACCCAGTACTTC

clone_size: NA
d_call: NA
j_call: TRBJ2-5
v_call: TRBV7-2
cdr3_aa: CASSLQWGWRETQYF
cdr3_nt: TGTGCCAGCAGCTTACAGTGGGGGTGGCGGGAGACCCAGTACTTC

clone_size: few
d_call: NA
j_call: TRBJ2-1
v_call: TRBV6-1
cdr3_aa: CASTQPGPQDEQFF
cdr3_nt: TGTGCCAGCACCCAACCGGGACCCCAGGATGAGCAGTTCTTC

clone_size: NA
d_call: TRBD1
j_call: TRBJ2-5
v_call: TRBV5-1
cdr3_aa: CASSSTGTGKETQYF
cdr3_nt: TGCGCCAGCAGCTCTACCGGGACAGGGAAAGAGACCCAGTACTTC

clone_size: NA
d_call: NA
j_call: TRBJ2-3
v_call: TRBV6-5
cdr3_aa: CASSLVDSTDTQYF
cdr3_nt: TGTGCCAGCAGTTTAGTAGACAGCACAGATACGCAGTATTTT

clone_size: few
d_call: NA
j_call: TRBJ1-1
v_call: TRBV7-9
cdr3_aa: CASSTQVTEAFF
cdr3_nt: TGTGCCAGCAGCACTCAGGTGACTGAAGCTTTCTTT

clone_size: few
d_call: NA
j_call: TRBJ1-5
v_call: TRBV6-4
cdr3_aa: CARRGQPQHF
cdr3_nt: TGTGCCAGGCGGGGGCAGCCCCAGCATTTT

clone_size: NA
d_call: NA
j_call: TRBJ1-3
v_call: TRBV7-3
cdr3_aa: CASSLLGRTSGNTIYF
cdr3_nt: TGTGCCAGCAGCCTTTTGGGCAGGACCTCTGGAAACACCATATATTTT

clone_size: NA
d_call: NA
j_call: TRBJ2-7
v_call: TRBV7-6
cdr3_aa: CASSPQGGGYEQYF
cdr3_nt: TGTGCCAGCAGCCCACAGGGTGGCGGTTACGAGCAGTACTTC

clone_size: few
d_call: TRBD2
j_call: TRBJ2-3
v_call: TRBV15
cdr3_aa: CATKLAGGTDTQYF
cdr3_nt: TGTGCCACCAAGCTAGCGGGGGGCACAGATACGCAGTATTTT

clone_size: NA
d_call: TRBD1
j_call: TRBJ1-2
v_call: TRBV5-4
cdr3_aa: CASSFGQAGGYTF
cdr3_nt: TGTGCCAGCAGCTTCGGACAGGCGGGTGGCTACACCTTC

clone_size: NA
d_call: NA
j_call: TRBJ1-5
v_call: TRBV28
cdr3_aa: CASSLSRSQHF
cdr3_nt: TGTGCCAGCAGTTTATCGAGGTCCCAGCATTTT

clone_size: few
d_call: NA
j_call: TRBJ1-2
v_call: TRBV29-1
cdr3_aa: CSGGGAGYGYTF
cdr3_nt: TGCAGCGGGGGAGGGGCTGGCTATGGCTACACCTTC

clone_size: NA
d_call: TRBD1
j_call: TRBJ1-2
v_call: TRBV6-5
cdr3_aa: CASSGHRGGYGYTF
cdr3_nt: TGTGCCAGCAGTGGACACAGGGGAGGATATGGCTACACCTTC

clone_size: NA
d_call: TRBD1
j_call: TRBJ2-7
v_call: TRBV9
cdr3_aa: CASSVSGTGSYEQYF
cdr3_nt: TGTGCCAGCAGCGTATCCGGGACAGGCTCCTACGAGCAGTACTTC

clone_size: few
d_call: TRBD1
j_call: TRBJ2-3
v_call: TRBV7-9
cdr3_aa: CASSSFGTGADTQYF
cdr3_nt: TGTGCCAGCAGCTCCTTTGGGACAGGGGCAGATACGCAGTATTTT

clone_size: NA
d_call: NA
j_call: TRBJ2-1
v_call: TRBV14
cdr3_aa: CASSQGMGAPGNEQFF
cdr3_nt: TGTGCCAGCAGCCAAGGTATGGGGGCACCGGGCAATGAGCAGTTCTTC

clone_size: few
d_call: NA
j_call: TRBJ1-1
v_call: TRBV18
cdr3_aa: CASSPSVDTEAFF
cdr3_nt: TGTGCCAGCTCACCATCTGTGGACACTGAAGCTTTCTTT

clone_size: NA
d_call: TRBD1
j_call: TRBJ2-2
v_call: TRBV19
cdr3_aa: CASSMIGTGNTGELFF
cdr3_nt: TGTGCCAGTAGTATGATTGGGACAGGGAACACCGGGGAGCTGTTTTTT

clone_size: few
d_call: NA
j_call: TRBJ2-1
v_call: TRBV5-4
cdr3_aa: CASSQAGRQSSYNEQFF
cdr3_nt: TGTGCCAGCAGCCAAGCTGGGAGACAGAGCTCCTACAATGAGCAGTTCTTC

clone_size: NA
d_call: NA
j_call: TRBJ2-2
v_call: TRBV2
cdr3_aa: CASSPQGLGTGELFF
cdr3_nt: TGTGCCAGCAGCCCGCAGGGTCTGGGCACCGGGGAGCTGTTTTTT

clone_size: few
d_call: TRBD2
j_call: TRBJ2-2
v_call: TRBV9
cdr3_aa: CASSAGTSGYTGELFF
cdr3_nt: TGTGCCAGCAGCGCCGGGACTAGCGGGTACACCGGGGAGCTGTTTTTT

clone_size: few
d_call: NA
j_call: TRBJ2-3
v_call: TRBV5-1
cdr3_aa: CASSFPASFTDTQYF
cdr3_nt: TGCGCCAGCAGCTTCCCCGCTAGCTTCACAGATACGCAGTATTTT

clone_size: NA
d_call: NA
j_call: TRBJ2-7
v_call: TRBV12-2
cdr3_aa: CASRLTGTSANYEQYF
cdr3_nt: TGTGCAAGTCGCCTCACAGGGACTAGCGCAAACTACGAGCAGTACTTC

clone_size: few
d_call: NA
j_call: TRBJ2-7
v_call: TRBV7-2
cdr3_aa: CASSLTPGNYEQYF
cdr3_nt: TGTGCCAGCAGCCTGACTCCGGGGAACTACGAGCAGTACTTC

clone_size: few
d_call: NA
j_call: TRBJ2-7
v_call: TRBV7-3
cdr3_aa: CASSLGPRIHEQYF
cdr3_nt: TGTGCCAGCAGCTTGGGTCCCAGGATCCACGAGCAGTACTTC

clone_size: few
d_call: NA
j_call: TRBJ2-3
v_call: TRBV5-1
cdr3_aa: CASSRTVPSTDTQYF
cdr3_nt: TGCGCCAGCAGTCGGACAGTTCCTAGCACAGATACGCAGTATTTT

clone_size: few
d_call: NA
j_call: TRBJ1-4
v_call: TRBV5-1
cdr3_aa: CASSLGGSTNEKLFF
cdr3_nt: TGCGCCAGCAGCTTGGGAGGCTCAACTAATGAAAAACTGTTTTTT

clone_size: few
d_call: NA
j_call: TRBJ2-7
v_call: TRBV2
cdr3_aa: CASSEVGRRSSYEQYF
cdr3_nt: TGTGCCAGCAGTGAAGTGGGACGCAGAAGCTCCTACGAGCAGTACTTC

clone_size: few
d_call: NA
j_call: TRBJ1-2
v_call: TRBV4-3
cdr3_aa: CASSQDNAVYGYTF
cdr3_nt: TGCGCCAGCAGCCAAGACAATGCTGTATATGGCTACACCTTC